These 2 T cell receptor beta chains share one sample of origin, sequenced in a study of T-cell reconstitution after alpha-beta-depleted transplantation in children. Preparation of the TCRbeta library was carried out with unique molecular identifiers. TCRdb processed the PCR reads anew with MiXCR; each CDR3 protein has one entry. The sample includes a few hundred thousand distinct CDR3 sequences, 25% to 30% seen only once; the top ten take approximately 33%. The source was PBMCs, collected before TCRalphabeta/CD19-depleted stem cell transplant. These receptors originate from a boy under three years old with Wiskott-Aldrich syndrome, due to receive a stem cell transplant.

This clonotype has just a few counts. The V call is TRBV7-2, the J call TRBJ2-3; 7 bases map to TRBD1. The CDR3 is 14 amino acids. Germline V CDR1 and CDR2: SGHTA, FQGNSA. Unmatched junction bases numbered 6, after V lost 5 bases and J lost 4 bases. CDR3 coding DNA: TGTGCCAGCAGCCGGGACAGAGTGGCAGATACGCAGTATTTT. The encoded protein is CASSRDRVADTQYF.

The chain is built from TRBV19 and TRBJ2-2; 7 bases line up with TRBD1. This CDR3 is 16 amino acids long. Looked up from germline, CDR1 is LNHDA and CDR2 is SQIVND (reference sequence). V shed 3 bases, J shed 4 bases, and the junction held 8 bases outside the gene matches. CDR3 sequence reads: CASSILAGGFTGELFF. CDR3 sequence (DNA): TGTGCCAGTAGTATCCTTGCAGGGGGATTCACCGGGGAGCTGTTTTTT. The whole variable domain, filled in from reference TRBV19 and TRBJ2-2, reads DGGITQSPKYLFRKEGQNVTLSCEQNLNHDAMYWYRQDPGQGLRLIYYSQIVNDFQKGDIAEGYSVSREKKESFPLTVTSAQKNPTAFYLCASSILAGGFTGELFFGEGSRLTVL.